This TCR beta chain derives from a study of identical twins. This CDR3 is 11 amino acids long. The V end was cut by 4 bases, the J end by 7 bases, with 5 bases between. In TCRdb, the 5' RACE reads were re-called with MiXCR into one record per CDR3 protein. The repertoire has about 240,000 distinct CDR3 sequences, 7% to 8.5% of them found once; the top ten carry roughly 5.4%. This clonotype was seen many times. The data also belong to a second study, concerning yellow fever vaccine responses in identical twins.

What was sequenced was CD8+ T cells sorted from blood. The chain has TRBV12-3 or TRBV12-4 and TRBJ2-1; TRBD2 is a possible D gene (5 bases). This TCR came from a woman aged 18-29 years in good health. CDR3 bases: TGTGCCAGCAGTTCGGGAAATGAGCAGTTCTTC. Protein sequence: CASSSGNEQFF.